Below, 5 T cell receptor beta chains from the same sample are listed, as sequenced in a study of post-analysis software for immune sequencing data. Overall study results and limits: TRBV segments more frequent in patients than in controls numbered about five and included TRBV5-6, TRBV5-1 and TRBV20-1.

No antigen is known for these receptors. Unique molecular identifiers tagged the TCR beta cDNA libraries. TCRdb independently ran MiXCR on the PCR reads; one entry per CDR3 protein. This table has roughly 570,000 distinct CDR3 sequences, roughly 34% appearing once. What was sequenced was blood. These receptor sequences come from a girl aged 2-17 years with multiple sclerosis.

A single count supports this clonotype. The rearrangement uses TRBV18 and TRBJ2-5; no definite D call. The CDR3 covers 14 residues. Trimming stripped 5 bases from V and 1 base from J, with 11 bases between. Germline values: CDR1 KGHSH, CDR2 LQKENI. CDR3: CASSTGEPQETQYF. CDR3 in DNA: TGTGCCAGCTCAACGGGTGAACCCCAAGAGACCCAGTACTTC. The full variable domain, its missing parts supplied by reference TRBV18 and TRBJ2-5, is NAGVMQNPRHLVRRRGQEARLRCSPMKGHSHVYWYRQLPEEGLKFMVYLQKENIIDESGMPKERFSAEFPKEGPSILRIQQVVRGDSAAYFCASSTGEPQETQYFGPGTRLLVL.

This clonotype appeared a few times. The chain has TRBV3-1 and TRBJ2-7, with TRBD1 matching over 10 bases. Germline trimming cut 6 bases from V and 5 bases from J; bases unmatched to any gene: 7. CDR3 length: 14 amino acids. Per germline, CDR1 LGHDT and CDR2 YNNKEL (reference sequence). In DNA form, the CDR3 reads TGTGCCAGCAGACGGGGACAGGGGACCCACGAGCAGTACTTC. It is translated as CASRRGQGTHEQYF.

CDR3 residues: CASSVRDGGLDEQYF. Written as DNA, the CDR3 is TGTGCCAGCAGTGTCCGGGACGGGGGGCTCGATGAGCAGTACTTC. The chain has TRBV2 and TRBJ2-5; a weak D match, TRBD2 (7 bases). CDR1 is SNHLY, CDR2 FYNNEI, per germline. Trimming took 4 bases from V and 11 from J, leaving 23 bases between them. The CDR3 extends over 15 amino acids.

CDR3 amino acids: CASSLRGHNTEAFF. In nucleotides, the CDR3 is TGTGCCAGCAGCTTACGGGGGCACAACACTGAAGCTTTCTTT. This sequence joins TRBV7-3 and TRBJ1-1; D perhaps matches TRBD1 (6 bases). The germline V gene has CDR1 SGHTA and CDR2 FQGTGA. This CDR3 region has 14 residues. Deletions cut 2 bases from V and 2 bases from J, with 9 bases between.

The chain joins TRBV5-1 to TRBJ2-7; D might be TRBD2 (5 bases). The CDR3 covers 14 residues. V was pared by 1 base and J by 3 bases, with 11 bases between. The germline gives CDR1 SGHRS, CDR2 YFSETQ. The CDR3 reads CASSLISGSYEQYF. CDR3 DNA: TGCGCCAGCAGCTTGATCAGCGGAAGCTACGAGCAGTACTTC.